The next 32 T cell receptor beta chains were all read from a single sample in a study of OX40 agonist ivuxolimab in advanced cancers. Libraries were prepared by immunoSEQ multiplex PCR; TCRdb keeps only in-frame clonotypes and omits some of them. The sample shows 55,000 to 80,000 clones, almost 85% of them seen only once. Sequenced here: CD4+ or CD8+ T cells sorted from blood, sampled in a trial of the OX40 agonist ivuxolimab. Receptors originate from an adult with an advanced solid tumor such as melanoma, head and neck, liver or kidney cancer.

This clone appeared once. The chain links TRBV27 to TRBJ2-7, with 10 bases identical to TRBD2. In germline, CDR1 is MNHEY, CDR2 SMNVEV (reference sequence). The J segment lost 3 bases and the V segment lost 5 bases, leaving 13 bases of the junction unmatched. The CDR3 loop spans 17 amino acids. This CDR3 is CASSPRSGRARDYEQYF. The CDR3 DNA sequence: TGTGCCAGCAGTCCCAGGAGCGGGAGGGCCCGGGACTACGAGCAGTACTTC.

The chain is built from TRBV19 and TRBJ1-5, with a possible D match to TRBD1 (6 bases). In germline, CDR1 is LNHDA, CDR2 SQIVND (reference sequence). V was pared by 5 bases and J by 6 bases, with 14 bases between. The CDR3 extends over 14 amino acids. The CDR3, as DNA: TGTGCCAGTAGTGCACAGGGCGAAAGTCAGCCCCAGCATTTT. It is translated as CASSAQGESQPQHF.

This clone was seen a handful of times. The chain couples TRBV5-1 to TRBJ2-2, with TRBD2 matching 7 bases. Germline assignment: CDR1 SGHRS and CDR2 YFSETQ. V was pared by 4 bases and J by 1 base, with 4 bases of the junction left unmatched. This CDR3 is 15 amino acids long. The CDR3 sequence is CASSPLAENTGELFF. The CDR3 DNA reads as TGCGCCAGCAGCCCTCTAGCGGAGAACACCGGGGAGCTGTTTTTT.

V is TRBV2 and J is TRBJ2-5; TRBD1 matches 7 bases. The ends lost 9 bases at V and 5 bases at J; junction bases unmatched: 6. CDR1 and CDR2 from the germline V gene are SNHLY and FYNNEI. The CDR3 totals 12 residues. DNA for the CDR3: TGTGCCAGTGACAGGGATGGGGAGACCCAGTACTTC. Amino acid sequence: CASDRDGETQYF.

The chain has TRBV28 and TRBJ1-1, with no clear D. This CDR3 spans 12 amino acids. Germline V gives CDR1 MDHEN, CDR2 SYDVKM. Trimming cost V 9 bases and J 4 bases, with 12 bases left between them. DNA of the CDR3: TGTGCCAGTAGACGGATCAGCACTGAAGCTTTCTTT. Protein product: CASRRISTEAFF.

The chain is built from TRBV29-1 and TRBJ2-1; either TRBD1 or TRBD2 may supply D (5 bases each). In germline, CDR1 is SQVTM, CDR2 ANQGSEA. V was shortened by 3 bases and J by 1 base, with 10 bases between the two germline ends. The length of the CDR3 is 14 residues. The CDR3 loop reads CSVEGRPSYNEQFF. In DNA, the CDR3 is TGCAGCGTTGAGGGACGGCCTTCCTACAATGAGCAGTTCTTC.

This clone was seen more than once but under ten times. The genes are TRBV7-9 and TRBJ2-1; unclear D gene. The V gene lost 3 bases and the J gene lost 2 bases, with 11 bases spanning the gap. Germline CDR1 SEHNR, CDR2 FQNEAQ (reference sequence). This CDR3 region has 15 residues. As DNA, the CDR3 is TGTGCCAGCAGCTTGCGCGGAAGGGCCTACAATGAGCAGTTCTTC. This codes for CASSLRGRAYNEQFF.

The chain carries TRBV10-3 and TRBJ2-1; D perhaps matches TRBD2 (6 bases). The length of the CDR3 is 16 residues. Germline V gives CDR1 ENHRY, CDR2 SYGVKD. Trimming shortened V by 4 bases and J by 1 base, and 14 bases separated the two germline ends. The CDR3 DNA sequence: TGTGCCATCAGTGGAGGAGGGGAAGGGTCCTACAATGAGCAGTTCTTC. This sequence encodes CAISGGGEGSYNEQFF.

This chain links TRBV2 with TRBJ2-6, with D possibly TRBD1 on 6 matching bases. Trimming shortened V by 6 bases and J by 2 bases, and 11 bases separated the two germline ends. Germline V gene sequence: CDR1 SNHLY, CDR2 FYNNEI. The CDR3 has 15 residues. The CDR3 reads CASSPNRAGANVLTF. CDR3 coding DNA: TGTGCCAGCAGCCCGAACAGGGCTGGGGCCAACGTCCTGACTTTC.

The chain combines TRBV15 with TRBJ1-4, with D maybe TRBD1 (5 bases). Germline CDR1 LNHNV, CDR2 YYDKDF (reference sequence). The CDR3 has 16 residues. The V end was cut by 0 bases, the J end by 7 bases, with 15 bases between. The CDR3: CATSRDFGGVSEKLFF. The CDR3 DNA is TGTGCCACCAGCAGAGATTTTGGGGGGGTCAGTGAAAAACTGTTTTTT.

The chain uses TRBV14 and TRBJ2-3; D is perhaps TRBD1 (6 bases). V lost 8 bases and J 4 bases, leaving 13 bases between the germline ends. Germline V gene data show CDR1 as SGHDN and CDR2 as FVKESK. The CDR3 extends over 13 amino acids. The chain's CDR3 is CASPPTGPDTQYF. CDR3 nucleotide sequence: TGTGCCAGCCCCCCGACAGGTCCAGATACGCAGTATTTT.

This clone was detected only once. The genes are TRBV28 and TRBJ2-1; 8 bases are shared with TRBD2. Germline values: CDR1 MDHEN, CDR2 SYDVKM. V was clipped by 5 bases and J by 2 bases; unmatched bases: 8. The CDR3 contains 16 residues. The CDR3 reads CASSPRSGVPYNEQFF. For the CDR3, the DNA is TGTGCCAGCAGTCCACGTAGCGGGGTGCCCTACAATGAGCAGTTCTTC.

The gene calls are TRBV5-6 and TRBJ2-7; D is undetermined. CDR3 length: 14 residues. The germline V and J ends were trimmed by 0 bases and 0 bases, with 7 bases remaining between them. In germline, CDR1 is SGHDT, CDR2 YYEEEE. DNA for the CDR3: TGTGCCAGCAGCTTGGTGGGCCCCTCCTACGAGCAGTACTTC. Translation: CASSLVGPSYEQYF.

The rearrangement links TRBV15 to TRBJ1-3, with D possibly TRBD1 on 5 matching bases. Germline V gene sequence: CDR1 LNHNV, CDR2 YYDKDF (reference sequence). CDR3 size: 16 residues. The V end lost 8 bases, the J end lost 0 bases, and 17 bases lay between the germline ends. CDR3 DNA sequence: TGTGCCACCCTAGGGGCTCCTACCTCCTCTGGAAACACCATATATTTT. Protein: CATLGAPTSSGNTIYF. Filled out from reference TRBV15 and TRBJ1-3, the complete variable domain reads DAMVIQNPRYQVTQFGKPVTLSCSQTLNHNVMYWYQQKSSQAPKLLFHYYDKDFNNEADTPDNFQSRRPNTSFCFLDIRSPGLGDTAMYLCATLGAPTSSGNTIYFGEGSWLTVV.

This clone occurred once. The CDR3 spells CASSLFPGPYEQYV. The CDR3, as DNA: TGTGCCAGCAGCTTATTCCCGGGTCCCTACGAGCAGTACGTC. This sequence joins TRBV7-2 and TRBJ2-7; no definite D call. The CDR3 runs to 14 residues. The V and J ends lost 2 bases and 2 bases respectively, with 10 bases between them. Germline values: CDR1 SGHTA, CDR2 FQGNSA.

The gene calls are TRBV2 and TRBJ1-1; possibly TRBD1 for D (5 bases). CDR1 and CDR2 (germline): SNHLY, FYNNEI. V lost 2 bases to trimming and J lost 4 bases, with 14 bases between them. The CDR3 runs to 15 residues. The CDR3 DNA reads TGTGCCAGCAGTGAAACTACAGGCGCCCTCACTGAAGCTTTCTTT. It is translated as CASSETTGALTEAFF.

This clone has more than one count but fewer than ten. CDR3 sequence: CATSRDRVSGNTIYF. The CDR3 nucleotides read TGTGCCACCAGCAGAGACAGGGTCTCTGGAAACACCATATATTTT. The rearrangement links TRBV15 to TRBJ1-3, with a weak D call TRBD1 (5 bases). The V and J ends lost 0 bases and 0 bases respectively, with 6 bases between them. CDR1 and CDR2 (germline): LNHNV, YYDKDF (reference sequence). CDR3 length equals 15 residues.

This clone was counted a single time. The rearrangement uses TRBV5-6 and TRBJ2-7, with unresolved D. The CDR3 is made up of 14 amino acids. Trimming took 1 base from V and 6 from J, leaving 14 bases between them. Germline CDR1 SGHDT, CDR2 YYEEEE. The CDR3 spells CASSLFGVPLEQYF. CDR3 nucleotides: TGTGCCAGCAGCTTGTTCGGCGTCCCTCTCGAGCAGTACTTC. The variable domain in full, with the rest retrieved from reference TRBV5-6 and TRBJ2-7, is DAGVTQSPTHLIKTRGQQVTLRCSPKSGHDTVSWYQQALGQGPQFIFQYYEEEERQRGNFPDRFSGHQFPNYSSELNVNALLLGDSALYLCASSLFGVPLEQYFGPGTRLTVT.

This chain links TRBV11-2 with TRBJ2-5, with no clear D. The CDR3 consists of 13 residues. Germline CDR1 is SGHAT and CDR2 is FQNNGV. V lost 1 base and J lost 3, with 6 bases in between. Here the CDR3 reads CASSLAAEETQYF. The CDR3 DNA reads TGTGCCAGCAGCTTAGCTGCTGAAGAGACCCAGTACTTC.

This clone was observed a single time. The chain employs TRBV9 and TRBJ2-3; 11 bases align to TRBD2. V shed 2 bases and J 6 bases; nucleotides not matched to a gene: 17. CDR1 is SGDLS and CDR2 is YYNGEE in the germline V gene. The CDR3 is 19 residues long. CDR3 protein: CASSVSTGTSGRRGDTQYF. The CDR3 nucleotides are TGTGCCAGCAGCGTGTCTACGGGGACTAGCGGAAGAAGGGGGGATACGCAGTATTTT.

This sequence joins TRBV5-6 and TRBJ1-1; the match to TRBD1 covers 7 bases. The CDR3 consists of 16 residues. CDR1 and CDR2 (germline): SGHDT, YYEEEE. V trimming: 7 bases; J trimming: 8 bases; junction bases outside the gene matches: 20. The CDR3 protein is CASRHRIRGRSAEAFF. CDR3 coding DNA: TGTGCCAGCCGCCATCGGATAAGGGGGCGGTCTGCGGAAGCTTTCTTT.

This chain links TRBV13 with TRBJ1-5; no firm D call. Trimming pared 5 bases from V and 3 bases from J, leaving 5 bases between. Germline CDR1 is PRHDT and CDR2 is FYEKMQ (reference sequence). This CDR3 contains 12 residues. The CDR3 nucleotides are TGTGCCAGCAGCGTCTACAATCAGCCCCAGCATTTT. Translated, it gives CASSVYNQPQHF.

The chain uses TRBV14 and TRBJ2-5; a weak D match, TRBD1 (6 bases). Germline V gene sequence: CDR1 SGHDN, CDR2 FVKESK. This CDR3 contains 17 residues. Trimming removed 1 base at V and 0 bases at J, with 15 bases between. This chain's CDR3 is CASSQGRDILNQETQYF. CDR3 in DNA: TGTGCCAGCAGCCAAGGCCGGGACATTCTTAACCAAGAGACCCAGTACTTC.

This sequence joins TRBV7-2 and TRBJ1-5; D is ambiguous. The CDR3 covers 15 residues. V was shortened by 5 bases and J by 0 bases, with 11 bases between the two germline ends. Germline CDR1 and CDR2: SGHTA and FQGNSA. In DNA, the CDR3 is TGTGCCAGCAGCCGCAACCTGGATAGCAATCAGCCCCAGCATTTT. It yields the protein CASSRNLDSNQPQHF.

V and J are TRBV6-5 and TRBJ1-5; D is unclear. Per the germline V gene, CDR1 is MNHEY and CDR2 is SVGAGI. V was shortened by 6 bases and J by 0 bases, with 12 bases between the two germline ends. The CDR3 spans 15 residues. CDR3 sequence reads: CASSGLHDSNQPQHF. CDR3 in DNA: TGTGCCAGCAGCGGACTGCACGATAGCAATCAGCCCCAGCATTTT.

This rearrangement joins TRBV29-1 to TRBJ2-2; D might be TRBD1 or TRBD2, each matching 5 bases. The germline V gene encodes CDR1 SQVTM and CDR2 ANQGSEA. Trimming removed 6 bases from V and 2 bases from J, with 13 bases in between. The CDR3 totals 14 residues. CDR3 region: CSVPGPTNTGELFF. CDR3 nucleotides: TGCAGCGTCCCGGGACCGACCAACACCGGGGAGCTGTTTTTT.

The chain links TRBV19 to TRBJ1-1, with D possibly matching TRBD1 (6 bases). Germline V gene sequence: CDR1 LNHDA, CDR2 SQIVND (reference sequence). Trimming left V 10 bases short and J 1 base short, with 13 bases between. The CDR3 sequence is 13 residues long. The CDR3 nucleotides are TGTGCCACCCAGGGGTTGGGGAACACTGAAGCTTTCTTT. Translated: CATQGLGNTEAFF. Based on the CDR3 plus reference TRBV19 and TRBJ1-1, the full variable domain is DGGITQSPKYLFRKEGQNVTLSCEQNLNHDAMYWYRQDPGQGLRLIYYSQIVNDFQKGDIAEGYSVSREKKESFPLTVTSAQKNPTAFYLCATQGLGNTEAFFGQGTRLTVV.

This clone was observed a handful of times. J is TRBJ2-5 and V is TRBV28; 7 bases are a match to TRBD1. The CDR3 is 16 residues long. The germline V gene has CDR1 MDHEN and CDR2 SYDVKM. With 6 bases clipped from V and 2 bases from J, the junction kept 12 bases outside the gene matches. The CDR3 spells CASRAPGTAKQETQYF. Here the CDR3 DNA reads TGTGCCAGCAGGGCCCCCGGGACAGCGAAACAAGAGACCCAGTACTTC.

The chain has TRBV29-1 and TRBJ2-3; possibly TRBD1 for D (5 bases). Looked up from germline, CDR1 is SQVTM and CDR2 is ANQGSEA. The CDR3 covers 10 residues. Trimming removed 7 bases from V and 5 bases from J, with 7 bases in between. CDR3 sequence (DNA): TGCAGCGCCCAGGGAGATACGCAGTATTTT. The encoded protein is CSAQGDTQYF.

V and J are TRBV14 and TRBJ1-4, with D tentatively TRBD1 (5 bases). The CDR3 is made up of 18 amino acids. CDR1 is SGHDN and CDR2 is FVKESK in the germline V gene. V was clipped by 4 bases and J by 0 bases, with 18 bases between them. The CDR3 region has the DNA TGTGCCAGCAGCCGCCGGGACGGATCCCGCGCAACTAATGAAAAACTGTTTTTT. This codes for CASSRRDGSRATNEKLFF. Full variable domain (rest looked up from reference TRBV14 and TRBJ1-4): EAGVTQFPSHSVIEKGQTVTLRCDPISGHDNLYWYRRVMGKEIKFLLHFVKESKQDESGMPNNRFLAERTGGTYSTLKVQPAELEDSGVYFCASSRRDGSRATNEKLFFGSGTQLSVL.

The CDR3 nucleotides read TGTGCCAGCAGCCAAGATAGGCGGGAGCAGTTCTTC. As protein: CASSQDRREQFF. This chain uses TRBV4-2 with TRBJ2-1; D not certain. CDR1 LGHNA and CDR2 YNFKEQ come from the germline V gene. The CDR3 sequence is 12 residues long. Trimming removed 0 bases from V and 10 bases from J, with 7 bases in between.

The genes are TRBV7-9 and TRBJ2-7; weak D call: TRBD2 (5 bases). Per germline, CDR1 SEHNR and CDR2 FQNEAQ (reference sequence). V was pared by 3 bases and J by 4 bases, with 7 bases between. CDR3 size: 12 residues. The CDR3 DNA reads TGTGCCAGCAGCTTGGACTTATACGAGCAGTACTTC. The encoded protein is CASSLDLYEQYF.